This TCR beta chain was observed in a study of graft-versus-host responses after intestinal transplantation. Turning to the study itself: Tacrolimus and steroids were given for around three years to all recipients after anti-thymocyte globulin induction.

Study conclusions and caveats: GvH clones surfaced in recipient marrow, some emerging earlier in ileum or blood. Peak circulating GvH clone levels tracked with early post-transplant HvG declines. Allograft graft-versus-host to host-versus-graft clonal ratios ran high in patients with graft-donor T cell macrochimerism.

Data came from immunoSEQ multiplex PCR; TCRdb stores just in-frame clones and leaves some out. The repertoire holds some 120,000 clones, about nine tenths seen once, with 0.15% to 0.2% in the top ten. Turning to this clone: Its target is not known.

V lost 0 bases to trimming and J lost 3 bases; unmatched junction nucleotides: 4. Germline assignment: CDR1 SGDLS and CDR2 YYNGEE. CDR3 length: 15 amino acids. The sample was unstimulated CD4+ T cells sorted from spleen or lymph node cells, taken before intestinal transplant. The sequence derives from a human donor who received an intestinal transplant. V is TRBV9 and J is TRBJ2-7; 9 bases match TRBD2. CDR3 region: CASSVEPRGGYEQYF. The CDR3 DNA reads as TGTGCCAGCAGCGTAGAGCCGCGGGGGGGCTACGAGCAGTACTTC.